These 5 T cell receptor beta chains were sequenced from one sample in a study of blood T cell repertoires in COVID-19. Sequenced by immunoSEQ multiplex PCR; TCRdb stores in-frame clones only, minus some. Among roughly 100,000 clones, roughly 80% were seen once, and the ten largest hold about a sixth. The sequenced sample consisted of peripheral blood. These receptors originate from a woman at least 80 years old with active or convalescent COVID-19.

The chain is built from TRBV18 and TRBJ1-2; TRBD1 matches at 9 bases. Germline CDR1 KGHSH, CDR2 LQKENI. This CDR3 region has 18 residues. The J segment lost 6 bases and the V segment lost 0 bases, leaving 14 bases of the junction unmatched. The CDR3 DNA reads as TGTGCCAGCTCACCACCGGCAGGGACAGGGTCCGGTCTAGATGGCTACACCTTC. Protein: CASSPPAGTGSGLDGYTF.

V and J are TRBV4-2 and TRBJ2-5; no clear D gene. CDR3 size: 13 residues. Germline CDR1 is LGHNA and CDR2 is YNFKEQ. V gave up 4 bases and J gave up 3 bases, with 9 bases separating them. For the CDR3, the DNA is TGTGCCAGCAGCCCCGGTACAGAAGAGACCCAGTACTTC. Protein product: CASSPGTEETQYF.

The chain combines TRBV3-1 (or the pseudogene TRBV3-2) with TRBJ2-1; TRBD2 agrees at 13 bases. This CDR3 is 17 amino acids long. CDR1 is LGHDT, CDR2 YNNKEL, per germline (reference sequence). The J segment lost 7 bases and the V segment lost 0 bases, leaving 6 bases of the junction unmatched. The CDR3 sequence is CASSQDLLAGGGNEQFF. CDR3 nucleotides: TGTGCCAGCAGCCAAGATTTACTAGCGGGAGGGGGTAATGAGCAGTTCTTC.

The chain links TRBV7-9 to TRBJ2-1, with 11 bases identical to TRBD1. The CDR3 has 15 residues. Looked up from germline, CDR1 is SEHNR and CDR2 is FQNEAQ (reference sequence). V lost 5 bases and J lost 6; bases outside the gene matches: 6. DNA of the CDR3: TGTGCCAGCAGCCCCTCGGGACAGGGGGTCAATGAGCAGTTCTTC. Its protein product is CASSPSGQGVNEQFF.

This clone was detected only a few times. The chain joins TRBV5-4 to TRBJ2-2; tentatively, D is TRBD2 (6 bases). The CDR3 is 16 residues long. In germline, CDR1 is SGHNT, CDR2 YYREEE (reference sequence). Trimming cost V 6 bases and J 2 bases, with 17 bases left between them. The CDR3 is CASTPWGGVNTGELFF. DNA of the CDR3: TGTGCCAGCACCCCGTGGGGAGGAGTAAACACCGGGGAGCTGTTTTTT.